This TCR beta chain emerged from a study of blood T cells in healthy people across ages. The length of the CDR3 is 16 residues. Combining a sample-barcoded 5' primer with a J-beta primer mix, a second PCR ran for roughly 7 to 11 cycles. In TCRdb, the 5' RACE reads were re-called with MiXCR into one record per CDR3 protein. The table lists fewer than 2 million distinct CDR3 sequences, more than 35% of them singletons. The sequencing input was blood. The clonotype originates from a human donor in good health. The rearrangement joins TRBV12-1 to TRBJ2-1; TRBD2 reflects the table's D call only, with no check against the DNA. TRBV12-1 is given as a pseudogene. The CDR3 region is CASSCYRGFPYNEQFF. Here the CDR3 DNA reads TGTGCCAGCAGCTGCTACCGGGGATTCCCCTACAACGAGCAGTTCTTC.